Listed here is a single TCR beta chain. The data were obtained in a study of blood T cell repertoires in COVID-19. Trimming stripped 5 bases from V and 1 base from J, with 11 bases between. The germline gives CDR1 SGHTA, CDR2 FQGNSA. The CDR3 has 14 amino acids. The assay was immunoSEQ multiplex PCR, and TCRdb's table has in-frame clones only and misses some. The sample includes around 180,000 clones, about four fifths seen only once; the top ten take around 7%. The rearrangement uses TRBV7-2 and TRBJ2-5, with a tentative D call TRBD2 (6 bases). Source material: peripheral blood. The sequence derives from a man in his 70s with active or convalescent COVID-19. This CDR3 is CASSPGGRQETQYF. In DNA, the CDR3 is TGTGCCAGCAGCCCCGGGGGTCGCCAAGAGACCCAGTACTTC.